A single sample is the source of the 25 T cell receptor beta chains below, sequenced in a study of T cells in localized non-small cell lung cancer. Repertoires were generated with immunoSEQ multiplex PCR, while TCRdb's copy carries only in-frame clones and drops some. The sample holds approximately 41,000 clones, around 83% seen once. Sequenced material: peripheral blood, taken before any cancer treatment. These receptors came from a woman aged 18-49 years with stage III lung adenocarcinoma.

The rearrangement joins TRBV29-1 to TRBJ2-7; D might be TRBD1 or TRBD2, each matching 5 bases. CDR3 size: 12 residues. V was cut by 7 bases and J by 2 bases, with 12 bases left in between. CDR1 is SQVTM and CDR2 is ANQGSEA in the germline V gene. The chain's CDR3 is CSALGRTYEQYF. The CDR3 bases are TGCAGCGCGTTGGGACGTACCTACGAGCAGTACTTC.

The chain carries TRBV5-1 and TRBJ2-1; TRBD1 matches 8 bases. The CDR3 has 15 amino acids. From germline, CDR1 is SGHRS and CDR2 YFSETQ. The trim removed 3 bases at V and 2 bases at J, leaving 4 bases unmatched. CDR3 in amino acids: CASSSGQGTYNEQFF. The DNA for the CDR3 is TGCGCCAGCAGCTCCGGACAGGGAACCTACAATGAGCAGTTCTTC.

The chain couples TRBV5-1 to TRBJ2-3; possibly TRBD1 for D (6 bases). V lost 2 bases and J 4 bases, leaving 14 bases between the germline ends. Germline CDR1 is SGHRS and CDR2 is YFSETQ. The CDR3 is made up of 15 amino acids. DNA for the CDR3: TGCGCCAGCAGCTTTACGGGACAACACTCAGATACGCAGTATTTT. It yields the protein CASSFTGQHSDTQYF.

J is TRBJ1-1 and V is TRBV7-6; D is unresolved. The CDR3 spans 13 residues. The V and J ends lost 3 bases and 3 bases respectively, with 8 bases between them. Germline V gene lookup returns CDR1 SGHVS and CDR2 FNYEAQ. CDR3 protein: CASSLSGDTEAFF. In nucleotides, the CDR3 is TGTGCCAGCAGCTTGAGTGGGGACACTGAAGCTTTCTTT.

The rearrangement links TRBV5-6 to TRBJ2-5; no clear D. V shed 2 bases and J shed 2 bases, with 7 bases lying between them. The germline V gene has CDR1 SGHDT and CDR2 YYEEEE. The CDR3 has 13 residues. CDR3 bases: TGTGCCAGCAGCTTCACACTACAAGAGACCCAGTACTTC. Protein sequence: CASSFTLQETQYF.

The chain uses TRBV6-4 and TRBJ1-2; D uncertain. This CDR3 has 15 residues. V lost 0 bases and J 1 base, leaving 9 bases between the germline ends. The V gene's germline CDR1 is MRHNA and CDR2 SNTAGT. The CDR3 DNA is TGTGCCAGCAGTGACTCGAAGGTACATAACTATGGCTACACCTTC. This sequence encodes CASSDSKVHNYGYTF.

The J gene is TRBJ1-6, the V gene TRBV5-6; possible D gene TRBD1, 6 bases. CDR3 size: 15 residues. Germline CDR1 is SGHDT and CDR2 is YYEEEE. Trimming removed 4 bases from V and 11 bases from J, with 19 bases in between. CDR3 residues: CASSPGEGGWAPLHF. The DNA for the CDR3 is TGTGCCAGCAGCCCCGGAGAGGGGGGGTGGGCACCCCTCCACTTT.

The V and J genes are TRBV5-1 and TRBJ1-1; 8 bases agree with TRBD1. The length of the CDR3 is 15 residues. Trimming took 1 base from V and 4 from J; bases not matched to a gene: 6. CDR1 is SGHRS, CDR2 YFSETQ, per germline. CDR3 bases: TGCGCCAGCAGCTTGTGGGGGGACAGGACCACTGAAGCTTTCTTT. Its translation is CASSLWGDRTTEAFF.

This sequence joins TRBV2 and TRBJ2-2; D possibly uses TRBD1 or TRBD2 (5 bases each). This CDR3 is 17 amino acids long. Germline V gives CDR1 SNHLY, CDR2 FYNNEI. The germline V and J ends were trimmed by 0 bases and 3 bases, with 14 bases remaining between them. The CDR3 loop reads CASSEAGPGWDTGELFF. CDR3 bases: TGTGCCAGCAGTGAAGCGGGACCTGGGTGGGACACCGGGGAGCTGTTTTTT.

The chain joins TRBV6-5 to TRBJ1-1; 9 bases line up with TRBD1. This CDR3 is 16 amino acids long. V dropped 4 bases and J dropped 0; count of bases not matched to a gene: 6. Looked up from germline, CDR1 is MNHEY and CDR2 is SVGAGI. CDR3 DNA: TGTGCCAGCAGTTTAACAGGGGGCGATATGAACACTGAAGCTTTCTTT. It translates to CASSLTGGDMNTEAFF.

The chain combines TRBV5-1 with TRBJ1-2; no reliable D call. This CDR3 has 16 residues. The ends were cut back, 4 bases at V and 0 bases at J, with 16 bases in the middle. Germline V gene lookup returns CDR1 SGHRS and CDR2 YFSETQ. The CDR3 reads CASSAGKSTTNYGYTF. For the CDR3, the DNA is TGCGCCAGCAGCGCCGGGAAGAGTACCACTAACTATGGCTACACCTTC.

This clone was found once. The chain carries TRBV7-8 and TRBJ1-2; D is uncertain. V shed 5 bases and J shed 3 bases, with 22 bases lying between them. Germline CDR1 is SGHVS and CDR2 is FQNEAQ. The CDR3 consists of 17 residues. The CDR3 loop reads CASSLVIRSTSHYGYTF. CDR3 nucleotide sequence: TGTGCCAGCAGCCTAGTTATCAGGAGCACCTCCCACTATGGCTACACCTTC.

The table lists this clone with a count of one. The chain employs TRBV2 and TRBJ2-7; 8 bases are a match to TRBD1. Trimming cost V 5 bases and J 3 bases; bases outside gene matches: 3. Germline lookup yields CDR1 SNHLY and CDR2 FYNNEI. CDR3 length: 13 residues. In DNA form, the CDR3 reads TGTGCCAGCAGTAGGACAGGGTACTACGAGCAGTACTTC. The encoded protein is CASSRTGYYEQYF.

There are a few counts of this clone. The chain carries TRBV7-2 and TRBJ2-7; TRBD1 aligns across 10 bases. This CDR3 has 16 amino acids. CDR1 SGHTA and CDR2 FQGNSA come from the germline V gene. V shed 0 bases, J shed 2 bases, and the junction held 4 bases outside the gene matches. The CDR3 reads CASSLAVGTGAYEQYF. CDR3 coding DNA: TGTGCCAGCAGCTTAGCGGTGGGGACAGGGGCCTACGAGCAGTACTTC.

The V and J genes are TRBV5-1 and TRBJ1-3, with a tentative D call TRBD1 (6 bases). Deletions cut 5 bases from V and 0 bases from J, with 12 bases between. This CDR3 contains 15 residues. Germline loops: CDR1 SGHRS, CDR2 YFSETQ. CDR3 in DNA: TGCGCCAGCAGGCCGTCAGGGGTCTCTGGAAACACCATATATTTT. This translates into CASRPSGVSGNTIYF. Combining the CDR3 with reference TRBV5-1 and TRBJ1-3 gives the whole variable domain KAGVTQTPRYLIKTRGQQVTLSCSPISGHRSVSWYQQTPGQGLQFLFEYFSETQRNKGNFPGRFSGRQFSNSRSEMNVSTLELGDSALYLCASRPSGVSGNTIYFGEGSWLTVV.

The chain carries TRBV9 and TRBJ1-5; 10 bases agree with TRBD1. Germline V gene lookup returns CDR1 SGDLS and CDR2 YYNGEE. The V and J ends lost 4 bases and 2 bases, in that order; junction bases with no gene match: 3. The CDR3 is 15 residues long. Here the CDR3 reads CASSRDRGGNQPQHF. CDR3 nucleotides: TGTGCCAGCAGCCGGGACAGGGGAGGCAATCAGCCCCAGCATTTT.

This clone was seen a single time. J is TRBJ1-2 and V is TRBV6-5; 9 bases align to TRBD1. J lost 6 bases, V lost 10 bases, and 6 bases had no gene match. Germline V gene lookup returns CDR1 MNHEY and CDR2 SVGAGI. The CDR3 runs 12 residues. CDR3 loop: CATRQGENGYTF. The DNA for the CDR3 is TGTGCCACCAGACAGGGGGAGAATGGCTACACCTTC.

The V call is TRBV19, the J call TRBJ2-5, with TRBD2 identical over 14 bases. Per the germline V gene, CDR1 is LNHDA and CDR2 is SQIVND (reference sequence). The V gene end was trimmed by 5 bases and the J gene end by 2 bases; junction bases not matched to a gene: 7. The CDR3 spans 17 residues. CDR3 residues: CASSRLAGGPRQETQYF. Here the CDR3 DNA reads TGTGCCAGTAGTCGACTAGCGGGGGGGCCGAGACAAGAGACCCAGTACTTC.

The genes are TRBV10-3 and TRBJ2-3; D could derive from TRBD1 or TRBD2 (5 bases each). V was cut by 6 bases and J by 0 bases, with 16 bases left in between. Germline CDR1 reads ENHRY; CDR2 reads SYGVKD. The CDR3 spans 16 residues. This CDR3 reads CAISTGTDPSTDTQYF. For the CDR3, the DNA is TGTGCCATCAGCACTGGGACGGACCCTAGCACAGATACGCAGTATTTT.

The chain is built from TRBV30 and TRBJ2-5; possibly TRBD2 for D (5 bases). There are 14 residues in the CDR3. Trimming removed 5 bases from V and 3 bases from J, with 16 bases in between. Germline V gives CDR1 GTSNPN, CDR2 SVGIG (reference sequence). The CDR3 protein is CAWGPGKKEETQYF. The DNA of the CDR3 is TGTGCCTGGGGCCCGGGAAAAAAGGAAGAGACCCAGTACTTC. The complete variable domain, with remaining parts taken from reference TRBV30 and TRBJ2-5, reads SQTIHQWPATLVQPVGSPLSLECTVEGTSNPNLYWYRQAAGRGLQLLFYSVGIGQISSEVPQNLSASRPQDRQFILSSKKLLLSDSGFYLCAWGPGKKEETQYFGPGTRLLVL.

This sequence joins TRBV19 and TRBJ2-5; 10 bases line up with TRBD2. The CDR3 is made up of 16 amino acids. The trim removed 6 bases at V and 3 bases at J, leaving 10 bases unmatched. From germline, CDR1 is LNHDA and CDR2 SQIVND (reference sequence). CDR3 nucleotides: TGTGCCAGTAGCCCGGGACTAGCGAGATGGGAAGAGACCCAGTACTTC. This gives the protein CASSPGLARWEETQYF.

This rearrangement joins TRBV25-1 to TRBJ1-2; possibly TRBD1 for D (6 bases). CDR3 length: 13 amino acids. V was trimmed by 4 bases and J by 4 bases, leaving 10 bases between them. Germline V CDR1 and CDR2: MGHDK, SYGVNS. The CDR3 DNA reads as TGTGCCAGCAGTGCGGCCAGGGGCTATGGCTACACCTTC. Translated, it gives CASSAARGYGYTF.

The CDR3 DNA is TGTGCCAGCAGCCAACAGGGGGTTGCCTATGGCTACACCTTC. Protein sequence: CASSQQGVAYGYTF. The chain combines TRBV14 with TRBJ1-2, with 7 bases lining up with TRBD1. Unmatched junction bases numbered 4, after V lost 2 bases and J lost 4 bases. Germline V gives CDR1 SGHDN, CDR2 FVKESK. The CDR3 is 14 amino acids.

CDR3 in DNA: TGCGCCAGCAGCTTGGGGTCCCAGGGACGGGAAAAACTGTTTTTT. The encoded protein is CASSLGSQGREKLFF. This chain uses TRBV5-1 with TRBJ1-4, with a tentative D call TRBD1 (5 bases). The V end lost 0 bases, the J end lost 8 bases, and 14 bases lay between the germline ends. CDR3 length: 15 residues. Germline V gene data show CDR1 as SGHRS and CDR2 as YFSETQ.

The rearrangement links TRBV5-4 to TRBJ1-6, with D possibly being TRBD1 (6 bases). The V end lost 0 bases, the J end lost 0 bases, and 10 bases lay between the germline ends. CDR1 is SGHNT and CDR2 is YYREEE in the germline V gene (reference sequence). The CDR3 has 17 residues. CDR3 DNA sequence: TGTGCCAGCAGCTTGGTTAGGGGGAGCTCCTATAATTCACCCCTCCACTTT. This translates into CASSLVRGSSYNSPLHF.